This TCR beta chain was recorded in a study of blood T cell repertoires in COVID-19. Whole-study context: Both acute and convalescent COVID-19 samples were obtained from the United States, Italy and Spain. The analysed material was cDNA or gDNA that came from T cells, B-cell-depleted T cells, or PBMCs.

Clones were sequenced by immunoSEQ multiplex PCR, and TCRdb holds only the in-frame ones, with some missing. The data show nearly 350,000 clones, more than 75% seen once. With 3 bases removed from V and 8 bases from J, the gap between germline ends came to 10 bases. The CDR3 is 12 amino acids. Germline CDR1 is SEHNR and CDR2 is FQNEAQ (reference sequence). This clone occurred once. The source of this sequence is a woman between 25 and 40 years old who had recovered from COVID-19. This chain links TRBV7-9 with TRBJ1-2; possibly TRBD1 for D (6 bases). Sequenced material: PBMCs or T cells enriched from blood (not recorded which). CDR3 in amino acids: CASSFNRDGYTF. CDR3 DNA sequence: TGTGCCAGCAGCTTCAACAGGGACGGCTACACCTTC. The variable domain in full, completed from reference TRBV7-9 and TRBJ1-2, reads DTGVSQNPRHKITKRGQNVTFRCDPISEHNRLYWYRQTLGQGPEFLTYFQNEAQLEKSRLLSDRFSAERPKGSFSTLEIQRTEQGDSAMYLCASSFNRDGYTFGSGTRLTVV.